This T cell receptor (beta chain) was identified in a study of blood T cell repertoires in COVID-19. How the authors handled the data: Estimates of nucleated cell counts were drawn from the amplification of reference gene primers. Using immunoSEQ multiplex PCR, the repertoire was profiled, and TCRdb retains in-frame clones only, with some absent. V and J calls and clone size come straight from that table; D and trimming were deduced from the DNA. This sample has around 250,000 clones, with approximately 82% found just once. Per the germline V gene, CDR1 is SNHLY and CDR2 is FYNNEI. The CDR3 has 15 residues. V was cut by 2 bases and J by 0 bases, with 8 bases left in between.

This clonotype originated in a man older than 75 with acute or convalescent COVID-19. The sequenced sample was peripheral blood. The rearrangement uses TRBV2 and TRBJ1-5; D ambiguous. Here the CDR3 DNA reads TGTGCCAGCAGTGAAAACAGCCTTAGCAATCAGCCCCAGCATTTT. This sequence encodes CASSENSLSNQPQHF.